This T cell receptor (beta chain) was sequenced in a study of technical replicates of blood from a handful of donors. Sequenced by immunoSEQ multiplex PCR; TCRdb stores in-frame clones only, minus some. The sample has 55,000 to 75,000 clones, about 95% seen once. Germline loops: CDR1 SGHNT, CDR2 YYREEE (reference sequence). The CDR3 is 16 residues long. Unmatched junction bases numbered 7, after V lost 0 bases and J lost 7 bases. The TCR comes from a human donor in good health. Some clones in this sample may be carry-over from other donors' samples. The sample comprised PBMCs. The V and J genes are TRBV5-4 and TRBJ2-5; 12 bases line up with TRBD2. CDR3 loop: CASSLALAGGQGTQYF. The CDR3 DNA is TGTGCCAGCAGCTTGGCGCTAGCGGGGGGGCAGGGGACCCAGTACTTC.